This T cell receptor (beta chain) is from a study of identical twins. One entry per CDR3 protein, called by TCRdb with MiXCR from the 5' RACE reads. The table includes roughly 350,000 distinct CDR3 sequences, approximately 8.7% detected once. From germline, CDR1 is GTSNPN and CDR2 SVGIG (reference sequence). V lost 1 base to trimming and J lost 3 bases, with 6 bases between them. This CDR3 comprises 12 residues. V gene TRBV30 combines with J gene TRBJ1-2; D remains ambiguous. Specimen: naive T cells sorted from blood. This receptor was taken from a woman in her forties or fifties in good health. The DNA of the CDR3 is TGTGCCTGGAGTGAGGGAGACTATGGCTACACCTTC. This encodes CAWSEGDYGYTF.